The 15 T cell receptor beta chains presented below share a single source sample, sequenced in a study of CD8+ T cells in alopecia areata. RNA extraction was followed by reverse transcription into cDNA, which acted as the sequencing template. Profiling relied on immunoSEQ multiplex PCR, and the TCRdb table lists in-frame clones only, not all of them. Here the sample spans about 110,000 clones, roughly 59% being singletons. Sequenced material: CD8+ T cells sorted from blood. These receptors all come from a human donor in good health.

A note on this clone: This sample includes further DNA sequences coding for the same CDR3. V and J are TRBV5-1 and TRBJ2-7; possibly TRBD1 for D (6 bases). The ends were cut back, 1 base at V and 4 bases at J, with 9 bases in the middle. This CDR3 region has 13 residues. CDR1 SGHRS and CDR2 YFSETQ come from the germline V gene. As DNA, the CDR3 is TGCGCCAGCAGCTTGACTACAGGGTACGAGCAGTACTTC. Residues: CASSLTTGYEQYF.

The chain links TRBV25-1 to TRBJ1-5, with TRBD1 as a possible D gene (5 bases). Germline loops: CDR1 MGHDK, CDR2 SYGVNS. The CDR3 length is 14 residues. V was shortened by 3 bases and J by 6 bases, with 12 bases between the two germline ends. The CDR3 protein is CASSDVGLAQPQHF. The DNA of the CDR3 is TGTGCCAGCAGTGACGTGGGACTTGCTCAGCCCCAGCATTTT.

V gene TRBV4-1 combines with J gene TRBJ1-2; the match to TRBD1 covers 9 bases. The CDR3 extends over 15 amino acids. V lost 5 bases and J lost 6; bases outside the gene matches: 10. Per the germline V gene, CDR1 is MGHRA and CDR2 is YSYEKL. The CDR3 coding sequence is TGCGCCAGCAGCTCTACCCACGGGACAGGGCATGGCTACACCTTC. Translating gives CASSSTHGTGHGYTF.

The chain uses TRBV13 and TRBJ2-1; D is uncertain. The CDR3 totals 13 residues. Trimming took off 3 bases at V and 7 bases at J, with 10 bases between the two ends. The germline gives CDR1 PRHDT, CDR2 FYEKMQ (reference sequence). The CDR3: CASSFLVSNEQFF. CDR3 coding DNA: TGTGCCAGCAGCTTCCTAGTGTCAAATGAGCAGTTCTTC.

The chain has TRBV13 and TRBJ1-2; 7 nucleotides line up with TRBD1. V was clipped by 5 bases and J by 6 bases; unmatched bases: 3. The CDR3 consists of 12 residues. Germline CDR1 reads PRHDT; CDR2 reads FYEKMQ (reference sequence). The CDR3 coding sequence is TGTGCCAGCAGCGCTCAGGGGGATGGCTACACCTTC. The encoded protein is CASSAQGDGYTF.

This chain joins TRBV9 and TRBJ2-3; a possible D gene is TRBD2 (7 bases). Trimming left V 1 base short and J 4 bases short, with 13 bases between. CDR3 length equals 15 residues. From germline, CDR1 is SGDLS and CDR2 YYNGEE. CDR3 DNA sequence: TGTGCCAGCAGCGTAAGTGGCGGGGGCCCAGATACGCAGTATTTT. Protein sequence: CASSVSGGGPDTQYF.

The V and J genes are TRBV5-4 and TRBJ2-3, with 8 bases fitting TRBD1. Germline V gene lookup returns CDR1 SGHNT and CDR2 YYREEE (reference sequence). V lost 3 bases to trimming and J lost 3 bases; unmatched junction nucleotides: 6. This CDR3 is built from 15 residues. CDR3 region: CASSSDRVGTDTQYF. CDR3 DNA: TGTGCCAGCAGCTCGGACAGGGTGGGAACAGATACGCAGTATTTT.

V usage is TRBV7-2 and J usage is TRBJ2-3, with D perhaps being TRBD1 or TRBD2 (6 bases each). The CDR3 spans 15 residues. Germline lookup yields CDR1 SGHTA and CDR2 FQGNSA. V was pared by 3 bases and J by 2 bases, with 12 bases between. Here the CDR3 reads CASSLWGAPTDTQYF. In DNA form, the CDR3 reads TGTGCCAGCAGCTTGTGGGGGGCCCCCACAGATACGCAGTATTTT. The full variable domain, rest sourced from reference TRBV7-2 and TRBJ2-3, is GAGVSQSPSNKVTEKGKDVELRCDPISGHTALYWYRQSLGQGLEFLIYFQGNSAPDKSGLPSDRFSAERTGGSVSTLTIQRTQQEDSAVYLCASSLWGAPTDTQYFGPGTRLTVL.

The V call is TRBV5-1, the J call TRBJ2-5; possible D gene TRBD1, 5 bases. The V end lost 0 bases, the J end lost 0 bases, and 15 bases lay between the germline ends. Per the germline V gene, CDR1 is SGHRS and CDR2 is YFSETQ. The CDR3 covers 17 residues. The chain's CDR3 is CASSLVRATLYQETQYF. CDR3 in DNA: TGCGCCAGCAGCTTGGTCAGGGCCACGCTCTACCAAGAGACCCAGTACTTC.

This sequence joins TRBV29-1 and TRBJ1-1; maybe TRBD1 (6 bases). The CDR3 consists of 13 residues. CDR1 and CDR2 (germline): SQVTM, ANQGSEA. The germline V and J ends were trimmed by 4 bases and 5 bases, with 14 bases remaining between them. The CDR3 is CSVVLGGPTEAFF. For the CDR3, the DNA is TGCAGCGTTGTTTTGGGGGGCCCGACTGAAGCTTTCTTT.

V usage is TRBV2 and J usage is TRBJ1-6; D is undetermined. The CDR3 consists of 11 residues. V dropped 1 base and J dropped 14 bases, with 6 bases sitting between them. CDR1 and CDR2 from the germline V gene are SNHLY and FYNNEI. The DNA for the CDR3 is TGTGCCAGCAGTGAAGGCCCTTCCCTCCACTTT. Translating gives CASSEGPSLHF.

The DNA of the CDR3 is TGTGCCACCAGCAGAGATGGGCAGCCCAAAGAGACCCAGTACTTC. As protein: CATSRDGQPKETQYF. This chain uses TRBV15 with TRBJ2-5; no clear D. Deletions cut 0 bases from V and 3 bases from J, with 11 bases between. The CDR3 contains 15 residues. Germline V gives CDR1 LNHNV, CDR2 YYDKDF (reference sequence).

Only one count was recorded for this clone. V is TRBV27 and J is TRBJ2-2, with D perhaps matching TRBD2 (6 bases). The V end was cut by 2 bases, the J end by 7 bases, with 8 bases between. CDR1 and CDR2 (germline): MNHEY, SMNVEV (reference sequence). CDR3 length: 13 residues. CDR3 DNA sequence: TGTGCCAGCAGTTTAGGAGGGGTCGGGGAGCTGTTTTTT. This translates into CASSLGGVGELFF.

The V call is TRBV5-4, the J call TRBJ2-7; perhaps TRBD1 as D (5 bases). The length of the CDR3 is 15 residues. V lost 0 bases and J 0 bases, leaving 10 bases between the germline ends. Looked up from germline, CDR1 is SGHNT and CDR2 is YYREEE (reference sequence). CDR3 coding DNA: TGTGCCAGCAGCTTGGGGGGCGGTAGCTCCTACGAGCAGTACTTC. Its translation is CASSLGGGSSYEQYF.

This chain's CDR3 is CASSQDFPGLNTEAFF. CDR3 nucleotide sequence: TGTGCCAGCAGCCAAGATTTTCCGGGATTAAACACTGAAGCTTTCTTT. The chain carries TRBV14 and TRBJ1-1; D remains unclear. The CDR3 totals 16 residues. Germline values: CDR1 SGHDN, CDR2 FVKESK. V gave up 0 bases and J gave up 2 bases, with 13 bases separating them.